The clone carrying this T cell receptor (beta chain) was observed a few times. This sample is part of a study of blood T cell repertoires in COVID-19. Background on the study: COVID-19 samples, acute and convalescent, were from the United States, Italy and Spain.

Using immunoSEQ multiplex PCR, the repertoire was profiled, and TCRdb retains in-frame clones only, with some absent. The sample records 100,000 or so clones, around 94% being singletons. CDR3 size: 15 residues. Losses at the gene ends were 1 base for V and 5 bases for J; bases not matched to a gene: 6. Germline V gene sequence: CDR1 SGDLS, CDR2 YYNGEE. The genes are TRBV9 and TRBJ2-7, with 10 bases matching TRBD2. This receptor was obtained from a woman between 55 and 75 years old with active COVID-19. Sequenced sample: peripheral blood. In DNA form, the CDR3 reads TGTGCCAGCAGCGTAAATCCGGGACTAGCGAACGAGCAGTACTTC. Its protein is CASSVNPGLANEQYF. Filled out from reference TRBV9 and TRBJ2-7, the complete variable domain reads DSGVTQTPKHLITATGQRVTLRCSPRSGDLSVYWYQQSLDQGLQFLIQYYNGEERAKGNILERFSAQQFPDLHSELNLSSLELGDSALYFCASSVNPGLANEQYFGPGTRLTVT.